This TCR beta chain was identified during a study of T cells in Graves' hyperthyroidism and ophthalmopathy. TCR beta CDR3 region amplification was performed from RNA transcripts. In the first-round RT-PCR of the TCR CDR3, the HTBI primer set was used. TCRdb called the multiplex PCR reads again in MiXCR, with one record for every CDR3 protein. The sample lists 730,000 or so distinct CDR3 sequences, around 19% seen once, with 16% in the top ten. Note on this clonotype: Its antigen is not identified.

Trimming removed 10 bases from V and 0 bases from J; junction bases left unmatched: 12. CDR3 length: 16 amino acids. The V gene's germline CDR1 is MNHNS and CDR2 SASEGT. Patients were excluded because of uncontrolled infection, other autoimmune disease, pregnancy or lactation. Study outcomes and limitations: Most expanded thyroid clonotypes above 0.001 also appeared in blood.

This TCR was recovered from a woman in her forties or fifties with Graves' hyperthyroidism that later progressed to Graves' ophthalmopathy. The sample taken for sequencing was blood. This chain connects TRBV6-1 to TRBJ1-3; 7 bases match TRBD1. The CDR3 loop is CATRQGGGLSGNTIYF. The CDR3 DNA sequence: TGTGCCACCCGACAGGGAGGGGGCCTCTCTGGAAACACCATATATTTT.